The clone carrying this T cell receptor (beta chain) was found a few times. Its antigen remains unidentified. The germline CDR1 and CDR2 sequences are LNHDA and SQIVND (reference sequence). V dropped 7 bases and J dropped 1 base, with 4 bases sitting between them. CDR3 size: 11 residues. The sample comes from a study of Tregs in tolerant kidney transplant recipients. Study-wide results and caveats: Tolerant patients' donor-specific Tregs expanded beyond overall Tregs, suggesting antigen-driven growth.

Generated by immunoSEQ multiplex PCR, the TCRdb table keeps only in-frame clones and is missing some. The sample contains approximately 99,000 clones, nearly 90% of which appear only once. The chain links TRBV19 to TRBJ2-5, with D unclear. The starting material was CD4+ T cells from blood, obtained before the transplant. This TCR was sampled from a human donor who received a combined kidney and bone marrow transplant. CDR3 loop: CASTFQETQYF. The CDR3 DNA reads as TGTGCCAGTACCTTCCAAGAGACCCAGTACTTC.